One and the same sample provided the 17 T cell receptor beta chains below, sequenced in a study of blood T cells in healthy people across ages. A sample-barcoded 5' primer and a J-beta primer mix were used in a second PCR of about 7 to 12 cycles. TCRdb fed the 5' RACE reads into MiXCR, producing one record per CDR3 protein. The top ten hold 6.7% of the sample, which has 1.2 million to 1.5 million distinct CDR3 sequences, almost 60% seen once. The sequenced sample was blood. These receptors all come from a man between 18 and 29 years old in good health.

V gene TRBV9 combines with J gene TRBJ2-1; either TRBD1 or TRBD2 may supply D (5 bases each). The CDR3 spans 16 residues. Germline V gene data show CDR1 as SGDLS and CDR2 as YYNGEE. Between the trimmed V and J ends, which lost 3 bases and 6 bases, there was a span of 19 bases. The CDR3 protein is CASSEAQGVFINEQFF. For the CDR3, the DNA is TGTGCCAGCAGCGAAGCCCAGGGAGTCTTTATCAATGAGCAGTTCTTC. The full variable domain, its missing parts supplied by reference TRBV9 and TRBJ2-1, is DSGVTQTPKHLITATGQRVTLRCSPRSGDLSVYWYQQSLDQGLQFLIQYYNGEERAKGNILERFSAQQFPDLHSELNLSSLELGDSALYFCASSEAQGVFINEQFFGPGTRLTVL.

This clonotype appeared a single time. This chain connects TRBV4-2 to TRBJ2-7; D is unclear. V was pared by 0 bases and J by 8 bases, with 11 bases between. This CDR3 is 13 amino acids long. Germline V CDR1 and CDR2: LGHNA, YNFKEQ. The CDR3, as DNA: TGTGCCAGCAGCCAAGAACCTATAGGGAAGCAGTACTTC. The encoded protein is CASSQEPIGKQYF.

Only a few counts were recorded for this clonotype. This chain connects TRBV7-4 to TRBJ2-7, with unresolved D. The CDR3 loop spans 14 amino acids. The V gene lost 5 bases and the J gene lost 5 bases, with 16 bases spanning the gap. Germline CDR1 SGHVT, CDR2 SQSDAQ. The CDR3 region is CASSPHCVSHEQYF. Written as DNA, the CDR3 is TGTGCCAGCAGCCCCCATTGTGTCTCGCACGAGCAGTACTTC.

J is TRBJ2-3 and V is TRBV11-2, with 10 bases lining up with TRBD1. With 7 bases clipped from V and 2 bases from J, the junction kept 6 bases outside the gene matches. The CDR3 totals 15 residues. Germline assignment: CDR1 SGHAT and CDR2 FQNNGV. The CDR3 bases are TGTGCCAGCATTCCGGGACAGGGGTTCACAGATACGCAGTATTTT. Its protein is CASIPGQGFTDTQYF.

This sequence joins TRBV10-1 and TRBJ2-5; tentative D call: TRBD1 (5 bases). The CDR3 spans 14 residues. Trimming took off 5 bases at V and 1 base at J, with 11 bases between the two ends. In germline, CDR1 is WNHNN, CDR2 SYGVQD (reference sequence). CDR3 sequence: CASSQQVPQETQYF. The DNA for the CDR3 is TGCGCCAGCAGTCAACAGGTACCCCAAGAGACCCAGTACTTC.

This clonotype was seen a handful of times. J is TRBJ2-5 and V is TRBV4-1; possible D gene TRBD2, 5 bases. The DNA end lines up better with TRBJ2-7; the J call may be wrong. The CDR3 totals 14 residues. Germline CDR1 MGHRA, CDR2 YSYEKL. The CDR3 reads CASSQEGMAGEQYF. The CDR3 DNA reads as TGCGCCAGCAGCCAAGAAGGGATGGCGGGCGAGCAGTACTTC.

This clonotype was observed a few times. The chain joins TRBV10-3 to TRBJ2-5; D is tentatively TRBD1 or TRBD2 (6 bases each). Trimming took off 3 bases at V and 5 bases at J, with 19 bases between the two ends. The CDR3 sequence is 16 residues long. In germline, CDR1 is ENHRY, CDR2 SYGVKD. This CDR3 is CAISDPGDKEKETQYF. Here the CDR3 DNA reads TGTGCCATCAGTGACCCGGGGGACAAAGAGAAGGAGACCCAGTACTTC.

The rearrangement uses TRBV7-9 and TRBJ1-6, with D unresolved. Between the trimmed V and J ends, which lost 9 bases and 5 bases, there was a span of 17 bases. The CDR3 is 15 residues long. Germline V CDR1 and CDR2: SEHNR, FQNEAQ (reference sequence). CDR3: CARFIGPLNNSPLHF. In DNA form, the CDR3 reads TGTGCCAGGTTTATAGGGCCGCTTAATAATTCACCCCTCCACTTT.

The chain has TRBV6-2 or TRBV6-3 and TRBJ2-1, with D unclear. Germline CDR1 reads MNHEY; CDR2 reads SVGEGT. V was cut by 0 bases and J by 11 bases, with 5 bases left in between. The CDR3 is 11 residues long. The CDR3 spells CASSYSSQQFF. CDR3 bases: TGTGCCAGCAGTTACTCGAGTCAGCAGTTCTTC.

The V gene is TRBV6-2 or TRBV6-3, the J gene TRBJ2-3, with 8 nucleotides matching TRBD1. There are 17 residues in the CDR3. The germline V gene encodes CDR1 MNHEY and CDR2 SVGEGT. J gave up 2 bases and V 0 bases, and 7 bases lay outside the gene matches. The CDR3 nucleotides read TGTGCCAGCAGTTACTCTCCAGGGGGCTTGGTCACAGATACGCAGTATTTT. The encoded protein is CASSYSPGGLVTDTQYF.

The chain links TRBV5-1 to TRBJ2-7; no firm D call. The CDR3 is 12 amino acids. V dropped 0 bases and J dropped 6 bases, with 7 bases sitting between them. Germline CDR1 reads SGHRS; CDR2 reads YFSETQ. The CDR3 region has the DNA TGCGCCAGCAGCTTGGAGAGTGCCGAGCAGTACTTC. Translation gives CASSLESAEQYF. Looking up the rest from reference TRBV5-1 and TRBJ2-7 gives the full variable domain: KAGVTQTPRYLIKTRGQQVTLSCSPISGHRSVSWYQQTPGQGLQFLFEYFSETQRNKGNFPGRFSGRQFSNSRSEMNVSTLELGDSALYLCASSLESAEQYFGPGTRLTVT.

This chain uses TRBV4-3 with TRBJ1-2; no reliable D call. With 1 base removed from V and 8 bases from J, the gap between germline ends came to 17 bases. Germline CDR1 and CDR2: LGHNA and YSLEER. This CDR3 has 15 amino acids. The CDR3 region has the DNA TGCGCCAGCAGCCAAGGTGCCGCCAGCTTGGGGGGCTACACCTTC. It encodes CASSQGAASLGGYTF.

The chain employs TRBV6-1 and TRBJ2-1, with D perhaps matching TRBD2 (6 bases). This CDR3 is 15 amino acids long. The germline gives CDR1 MNHNS, CDR2 SASEGT. The germline V and J ends were trimmed by 11 bases and 4 bases, with 21 bases remaining between them. The CDR3 region is CAAGGEAGLYNEQFF. The CDR3 DNA sequence: TGTGCCGCAGGCGGTGAAGCGGGTCTTTACAATGAGCAGTTCTTC.

This clonotype was detected a few times. The chain is built from TRBV29-1 and TRBJ1-2; 10 nucleotides match TRBD1. The CDR3 has 12 residues. Unmatched junction bases numbered 3, after V lost 5 bases and J lost 6 bases. Germline V lookup: CDR1 SQVTM, CDR2 ANQGSEA. Here the CDR3 DNA reads TGCAGCGTTTTTGGACAGGGGGATGGCTACACCTTC. It encodes CSVFGQGDGYTF.

The V call is TRBV6-1, the J call TRBJ2-1; D gene uncertain. From germline, CDR1 is MNHNS and CDR2 SASEGT. V was trimmed by 6 bases and J by 4 bases, leaving 13 bases between them. The CDR3 runs to 14 residues. The CDR3 sequence: CASSFRARYNEQFF. Here the CDR3 DNA reads TGTGCCAGCAGCTTTCGCGCCAGATACAATGAGCAGTTCTTC.

The V call is TRBV12-3 or TRBV12-4, the J call TRBJ2-7, with a weak D call TRBD2 (7 bases). TRBJ2-5 explains the end of the DNA better; the J call may be wrong. The CDR3 sequence is 16 residues long. The CDR3 DNA is TGTGCCAGCAGTAGAGACCCCGGGGGGCGCGAAAAGACCCAGTACTTC. This sequence encodes CASSRDPGGREKTQYF.

This clonotype was counted between two and nine times. V usage is TRBV20-1 and J usage is TRBJ1-2; D call uncertain. Germline V CDR1 and CDR2: DFQATT, SNEGSKA (reference sequence). This CDR3 has 12 residues. Trimming cost V 5 bases and J 13 bases, with 20 bases left between them. The chain's CDR3 is CSARSANVRGTF. The CDR3, as DNA: TGCAGTGCTCGGTCAGCGAACGTTCGCGGCACCTTC.